Below, one TCR delta chain is given with its context. These data come from a study of gamma-delta T cells after stem cell transplantation. TCRdb called clones from the RT-PCR reads again using CATT. The sample lists 13,000 or so delta-chain clones; about 34% were seen once. This CDR3 has 23 residues. V lost 0 bases and J 0 bases, leaving 32 bases between the germline ends. Germline V lookup: CDR1 TSWWSYY, CDR2 QGS. The source of this sequence is a human donor. It is not recorded whose cells these are; they may come from a transplant donor. Sequenced sample: gamma-delta T cells. This chain links TRDV1 with TRDJ1, with a weak D call TRDD3 (6 bases). This CDR3 reads CALGELFRYCGIATAEYTDKLIF. The CDR3 DNA follows: TGTGCTCTTGGGGAACTTTTCCGGTACTGTGGGATAGCGACGGCAGAATACACCGATAAACTCATCTTT.